This T cell receptor beta chain originates from a study of blood T cell repertoires in COVID-19. Study in general: Acute-phase and convalescent COVID-19 samples originated in the United States, Italy and Spain.

The protocol was immunoSEQ multiplex PCR, while the TCRdb copy is restricted to in-frame clones and leaves out a portion. The data show 65,000 to 75,000 clones, around 87% seen once. CDR1 MDHEN and CDR2 SYDVKM come from the germline V gene. This CDR3 is built from 15 residues. V was pared by 8 bases and J by 5 bases, with 12 bases of the junction left unmatched. This clone was seen a handful of times. This TCR was sampled from a woman of 80 years or more with active or convalescent COVID-19. This chain links TRBV28 with TRBJ2-5; 9 bases fit TRBD2. The sample was peripheral blood. In DNA, the CDR3 is TGTGCCAGCTCAGGGCGGGGGGGCCTTGTGGAGACCCAGTACTTC. Amino acid sequence: CASSGRGGLVETQYF.